This entry lists 14 T cell receptor beta chains sequenced from one sample in a study of blood T cell repertoires in COVID-19. Some clones are missing from TCRdb's copy, which holds only in-frame ones; the method was immunoSEQ multiplex PCR. The table records more than 70,000 clones, around nine tenths of them present only once. The specimen sequenced was peripheral blood. The receptors here all came from a man aged 50 or older with active or convalescent COVID-19.

This clone came up once. This chain uses TRBV27 with TRBJ2-1, with unresolved D. The CDR3 is 17 amino acids. Germline V gene data show CDR1 as MNHEY and CDR2 as SMNVEV (reference sequence). Trimming took 5 bases from V and 0 from J, leaving 17 bases between them. This CDR3 is CASSRPLGGLSYNEQFF. CDR3 DNA sequence: TGTGCCAGCAGTAGACCCCTTGGCGGTCTCTCCTACAATGAGCAGTTCTTC.

The chain is built from TRBV21-1 and TRBJ1-3; TRBD1 reflects the table's D call only, with no check against the DNA. TRBV21-1 is marked as a pseudogene. The CDR3 totals 17 residues. The CDR3 coding sequence is TGTGCCAGCAGCTCTCCGAGACAGGGCCACTCTGGAAACACCATATATTTT. Encoded protein: CASSSPRQGHSGNTIYF.

V gene TRBV30 combines with J gene TRBJ1-5; possibly TRBD1 for D (6 bases). Germline CDR1 and CDR2: GTSNPN and SVGIG (reference sequence). This CDR3 is built from 13 residues. Trimming took off 5 bases at V and 4 bases at J, with 12 bases between the two ends. The CDR3 spells CAWAGESNQPQHF. CDR3 sequence (DNA): TGTGCCTGGGCAGGGGAATCTAATCAGCCCCAGCATTTT.

The chain is built from TRBV9 and TRBJ2-5; TRBD2 is a possible D gene (7 bases). The CDR3 is 14 amino acids. Germline V gives CDR1 SGDLS, CDR2 YYNGEE. The V and J ends lost 7 bases and 1 base respectively, with 14 bases between them. The CDR3 region has the DNA TGTGCCAGCGGAAGGGGGGGCGCCCAAGAGACCCAGTACTTC. This encodes CASGRGGAQETQYF.

The V call is TRBV19, the J call TRBJ2-1; D gene uncertain. With 3 bases removed from V and 2 bases from J, the gap between germline ends came to 14 bases. Germline-derived CDR1 and CDR2 are LNHDA and SQIVND (reference sequence). The CDR3 spans 16 residues. CDR3 coding DNA: TGTGCCAGTAGTATCGGTTCAGACGAGGCCTACAATGAGCAGTTCTTC. Translation: CASSIGSDEAYNEQFF.

This chain uses TRBV10-3 with TRBJ2-2, with a possible D match to TRBD2 (6 bases). Deletions cut 8 bases from V and 6 bases from J, with 13 bases between. There are 13 residues in the CDR3. The germline CDR1 and CDR2 sequences are ENHRY and SYGVKD. The CDR3 region has the DNA TGTGCCATCGGTCTGAGGGAGGCCGGGGAGCTGTTTTTT. Protein product: CAIGLREAGELFF.

This sequence joins TRBV18 and TRBJ2-6; D not certain. CDR3 length: 15 residues. Germline loops: CDR1 KGHSH, CDR2 LQKENI. V lost 5 bases, J lost 4 bases, and 12 bases lay in between. Here the CDR3 reads CASSTSVSGANVLTF. The DNA for the CDR3 is TGTGCCAGCTCAACAAGTGTGTCCGGGGCCAACGTCCTGACTTTC.

V usage is TRBV7-8 and J usage is TRBJ1-5; D uncertain. This CDR3 has 16 amino acids. Germline CDR1 and CDR2: SGHVS and FQNEAQ. V was pared by 1 base and J by 0 bases, with 10 bases between. CDR3 sequence reads: CASSLGPLDSNQPQHF. The CDR3 DNA reads as TGTGCCAGCAGCTTAGGTCCCTTAGATAGCAATCAGCCCCAGCATTTT.

The chain has TRBV10-2 and TRBJ1-6, with unresolved D. Germline CDR1 and CDR2: WSHSY and SAAADI. The CDR3 is 15 residues long. V was trimmed by 8 bases and J by 5 bases, leaving 16 bases between them. The CDR3 protein is CASRPRTTHNSPLHF. CDR3 nucleotide sequence: TGCGCCAGCCGCCCAAGGACTACTCATAATTCACCCCTCCACTTT.

The DNA of the CDR3 is TGTGCCAGCAGTTTTTGGGACAGCAATGAGCAGTTCTTC. This encodes CASSFWDSNEQFF. The chain couples TRBV28 to TRBJ2-1; TRBD1 matches at 7 bases. The CDR3 is made up of 13 amino acids. The V segment lost 3 bases and the J segment 6 bases; nucleotides outside the gene matches: 2. Germline loops: CDR1 MDHEN, CDR2 SYDVKM. Complete variable domain (other parts from reference TRBV28 and TRBJ2-1): DVKVTQSSRYLVKRTGEKVFLECVQDMDHENMFWYRQDPGLGLRLIYFSYDVKMKEKGDIPEGYSVSREKKERFSLILESASTNQTSMYLCASSFWDSNEQFFGPGTRLTVL.

This chain joins TRBV4-3 and TRBJ1-4, with a weak D call TRBD1 (5 bases). Germline CDR1 LGHNA, CDR2 YSLEER. V shed 2 bases and J shed 8 bases, with 15 bases lying between them. The CDR3 extends over 15 amino acids. The DNA of the CDR3 is TGCGCCAGCAGCCAAAACGCCCAGGGAGGCGAAAAACTGTTTTTT. The encoded protein is CASSQNAQGGEKLFF.

The chain recombines TRBV3-1 (or the pseudogene TRBV3-2) with TRBJ2-2; possibly TRBD1 for D (7 bases). This CDR3 spans 17 amino acids. V was clipped by 4 bases and J by 1 base, with 16 bases between them. CDR1 and CDR2 from the germline V gene are LGHDT and YNNKEL (reference sequence). Here the CDR3 reads CASSLKGGQQNTGELFF. The CDR3 DNA reads TGTGCCAGCAGCCTCAAGGGGGGACAGCAGAACACCGGGGAGCTGTTTTTT.

This chain uses TRBV19 with TRBJ2-5, with 10 bases aligning to TRBD1. This CDR3 is built from 15 residues. The trim removed 6 bases at V and 5 bases at J, leaving 9 bases unmatched. Germline V gene lookup returns CDR1 LNHDA and CDR2 SQIVND (reference sequence). CDR3: CASSTRDRGRETQYF. CDR3 coding DNA: TGTGCCAGTAGCACCCGGGACAGGGGACGGGAGACCCAGTACTTC.

In DNA form, the CDR3 reads TGTGCCAGCAGCCCCTATAGCGGGGGGGCCAGCGGGGAGCTGTTTTTT. As protein: CASSPYSGGASGELFF. The rearrangement joins TRBV7-2 to TRBJ2-2; 11 bases match TRBD2. CDR1 and CDR2 from the germline V gene are SGHTA and FQGNSA. After removal of 5 bases from V and 7 bases from J, the junction contained 9 bases not matched to a gene. This CDR3 region has 16 residues.